A single sample is the source of the 27 T cell receptor beta chains below, sequenced in a study of cytomegalovirus exposure and HLA in healthy donors. Assay used: immunoSEQ multiplex PCR; TCRdb lists only in-frame clones, some missing. This sample has some 69,000 clones, with nearly 96% found just once. Sequencing was carried out using PBMCs. The receptors were gathered from a woman aged 18-29 years in good health and CMV-seropositive.

The gene calls are TRBV28 and TRBJ1-4, with D possibly matching TRBD1 (5 bases). This CDR3 region has 13 residues. V was shortened by 6 bases and J by 5 bases, with 10 bases between the two germline ends. Germline CDR1 MDHEN, CDR2 SYDVKM. CDR3 nucleotide sequence: TGTGCCAGCAGCCAGACAGCGAATGAAAAACTGTTTTTT. Translation: CASSQTANEKLFF. Full variable domain (missing parts from reference TRBV28 and TRBJ1-4): DVKVTQSSRYLVKRTGEKVFLECVQDMDHENMFWYRQDPGLGLRLIYFSYDVKMKEKGDIPEGYSVSREKKERFSLILESASTNQTSMYLCASSQTANEKLFFGSGTQLSVL.

The chain has TRBV4-1 and TRBJ2-1; 11 bases fit TRBD2. Germline V gene lookup returns CDR1 MGHRA and CDR2 YSYEKL. Trimming removed 1 base from V and 5 bases from J; junction bases left unmatched: 4. The CDR3 consists of 16 residues. In nucleotides, the CDR3 is TGCGCCAGCAGCCAAGTCCTAGCGGGAGGTGACAATGAGCAGTTCTTC. Amino acids: CASSQVLAGGDNEQFF.

This clone has only one observation. The genes are TRBV19 and TRBJ1-2; 7 bases are a match to TRBD1. With V trimmed by 6 bases and J by 7 bases, 8 bases remained unmatched. The CDR3 runs 13 residues. Germline assignment: CDR1 LNHDA and CDR2 SQIVND (reference sequence). In DNA form, the CDR3 reads TGTGCCAGTAGCCTGACAGGGATTGGTGGCTACACCTTC. Residues: CASSLTGIGGYTF.

This clone was recorded only once. This sequence joins TRBV5-1 and TRBJ2-7, with a possible D match to TRBD1 (6 bases). V was pared by 4 bases and J by 2 bases, with 13 bases between. Germline V lookup: CDR1 SGHRS, CDR2 YFSETQ. The CDR3 runs to 14 residues. CDR3 nucleotides: TGCGCCAGCAGCGTACTGGACAGTACCTACGAGCAGTACTTC. Its protein product is CASSVLDSTYEQYF.

V gene TRBV6-5 combines with J gene TRBJ2-7; 7 bases map to TRBD2. Germline-derived CDR1 and CDR2 are MNHEY and SVGAGI. This CDR3 is built from 15 residues. The trim removed 5 bases at V and 3 bases at J, leaving 10 bases unmatched. CDR3 nucleotides: TGTGCCAGCAGTCCCACTTCAGGGAGGGGCTACGAGCAGTACTTC. The encoded protein is CASSPTSGRGYEQYF.

This sequence joins TRBV15 and TRBJ2-2; the match to TRBD2 covers 9 bases. Trimming cost V 0 bases and J 1 base; bases outside gene matches: 3. CDR3 length equals 17 residues. Per the germline V gene, CDR1 is LNHNV and CDR2 is YYDKDF (reference sequence). CDR3 nucleotides: TGTGCCACCAGCAGAGATCCTAGCGGGATGAACACCGGGGAGCTGTTTTTT. Protein: CATSRDPSGMNTGELFF.

This clone was recorded only once. The chain combines TRBV10-3 with TRBJ2-7; a weak D match, TRBD1 (6 bases). CDR3 size: 15 residues. The V end was cut by 6 bases, the J end by 3 bases, with 18 bases between. The V gene's germline CDR1 is ENHRY and CDR2 SYGVKD. DNA for the CDR3: TGTGCCATCAGGGCGCCACAGGGCTCCAGCTACGAGCAGTACTTC. As protein: CAIRAPQGSSYEQYF.

The chain has TRBV14 and TRBJ2-5; TRBD2 aligns across 11 bases. CDR3 size: 20 residues. The germline gives CDR1 SGHDN, CDR2 FVKESK. V shed 0 bases, J shed 5 bases, and the junction held 17 bases outside the gene matches. CDR3 region: CASSQEGLLAGGRRGETQYF. The CDR3 DNA is TGTGCCAGCAGCCAAGAGGGTCTGCTAGCGGGAGGTCGTAGAGGGGAGACCCAGTACTTC. Full variable domain (rest looked up from reference TRBV14 and TRBJ2-5): EAGVTQFPSHSVIEKGQTVTLRCDPISGHDNLYWYRRVMGKEIKFLLHFVKESKQDESGMPNNRFLAERTGGTYSTLKVQPAELEDSGVYFCASSQEGLLAGGRRGETQYFGPGTRLLVL.

This chain connects TRBV9 to TRBJ2-2; no firm D call. The CDR3 consists of 13 residues. Germline CDR1 and CDR2: SGDLS and YYNGEE. V was shortened by 4 bases and J by 6 bases, with 10 bases between the two germline ends. DNA for the CDR3: TGTGCCAGCAGCCCCCCCTCCCCCGGGGAGCTGTTTTTT. Its protein product is CASSPPSPGELFF.

The J gene is TRBJ2-1, the V gene TRBV9; 10 bases agree with TRBD2. This CDR3 comprises 16 residues. From germline, CDR1 is SGDLS and CDR2 YYNGEE. V lost 4 bases to trimming and J lost 6 bases; unmatched junction nucleotides: 10. In nucleotides, the CDR3 is TGTGCCAGCAGCCCTCTAGCGGGAGCCTTGGGCAATGAGCAGTTCTTC. This encodes CASSPLAGALGNEQFF.

The chain has TRBV7-9 and TRBJ2-7; 12 nucleotides line up with TRBD2. This CDR3 is 16 amino acids long. The V gene's germline CDR1 is SEHNR and CDR2 FQNEAQ (reference sequence). J gave up 2 bases and V 1 base, and 3 bases lay outside the gene matches. The CDR3 here is CASSLGGTSGPYEQYF. The CDR3 nucleotides read TGTGCCAGCAGCTTAGGGGGGACTAGCGGGCCCTACGAGCAGTACTTC. The variable domain in full, completed from reference TRBV7-9 and TRBJ2-7, reads DTGVSQNPRHKITKRGQNVTFRCDPISEHNRLYWYRQTLGQGPEFLTYFQNEAQLEKSRLLSDRFSAERPKGSFSTLEIQRTEQGDSAMYLCASSLGGTSGPYEQYFGPGTRLTVT.

The J gene is TRBJ1-3, the V gene TRBV2, with 8 bases matching TRBD1. The trim removed 5 bases at V and 0 bases at J, leaving 6 bases unmatched. Germline CDR1 and CDR2: SNHLY and FYNNEI. This CDR3 spans 16 amino acids. The CDR3 coding sequence is TGTGCCAGCAGTTTTTCGACAGGGGCCTCTGGAAACACCATATATTTT. Its protein product is CASSFSTGASGNTIYF.

This chain uses TRBV5-1 with TRBJ1-1; 7 bases agree with TRBD1. V shed 3 bases and J 1 base; nucleotides not matched to a gene: 3. Germline V gene lookup returns CDR1 SGHRS and CDR2 YFSETQ. The CDR3 extends over 14 amino acids. For the CDR3, the DNA is TGCGCCAGCAGCTGGGGGACAGAGAACACTGAAGCTTTCTTT. Its translation: CASSWGTENTEAFF.

This clone has only one observation. J is TRBJ2-7 and V is TRBV4-2; 7 nucleotides line up with TRBD1. Per germline, CDR1 LGHNA and CDR2 YNFKEQ. The CDR3 sequence is 17 residues long. Trimming took 0 bases from V and 1 from J; bases not matched to a gene: 9. The CDR3 protein is CASSQEGAEGASYEQYF. The CDR3 region has the DNA TGTGCCAGCAGCCAAGAAGGGGCTGAGGGGGCTTCCTACGAGCAGTACTTC.

The chain joins TRBV10-3 to TRBJ2-2; 9 bases are a match to TRBD2. Looked up from germline, CDR1 is ENHRY and CDR2 is SYGVKD. The CDR3 is 19 residues long. Trimming cost V 3 bases and J 2 bases; bases outside gene matches: 13. Here the CDR3 reads CAISDHPTSGGRNTGELFF. The CDR3, as DNA: TGTGCCATCAGTGACCACCCGACTAGCGGAGGGAGAAACACCGGGGAGCTGTTTTTT.

The V and J genes are TRBV19 and TRBJ2-2, with 13 bases lining up with TRBD2. CDR1 is LNHDA and CDR2 is SQIVND in the germline V gene (reference sequence). V was pared by 9 bases and J by 4 bases, with 14 bases of the junction left unmatched. The CDR3 contains 18 residues. The DNA for the CDR3 is TGTGCCAGCCGTGGGGGACTAGCGGGAAGTCTGATCACCGGGGAGCTGTTTTTT. It codes for CASRGGLAGSLITGELFF.

The gene calls are TRBV28 and TRBJ1-5, with a possible D match to TRBD1 (5 bases). Germline V gives CDR1 MDHEN, CDR2 SYDVKM. The germline V and J ends were trimmed by 6 bases and 6 bases, with 9 bases remaining between them. The CDR3 spans 12 residues. For the CDR3, the DNA is TGTGCCAGCAGACCAGGGTCTCAGCCCCAGCATTTT. As protein: CASRPGSQPQHF.

The chain recombines TRBV5-4 with TRBJ2-5; 10 positions match TRBD1. V lost 4 bases to trimming and J lost 5 bases; unmatched junction nucleotides: 8. CDR3 length: 15 residues. Germline-derived CDR1 and CDR2 are SGHNT and YYREEE (reference sequence). CDR3 nucleotide sequence: TGTGCCAGCAGCCCCCGGACAGGGGGGATCGAGACCCAGTACTTC. Protein sequence: CASSPRTGGIETQYF. Combining the CDR3 with reference TRBV5-4 and TRBJ2-5 gives the whole variable domain ETGVTQSPTHLIKTRGQQVTLRCSSQSGHNTVSWYQQALGQGPQFIFQYYREEENGRGNFPPRFSGLQFPNYSSELNVNALELDDSALYLCASSPRTGGIETQYFGPGTRLLVL.

The V and J genes are TRBV28 and TRBJ1-5, with TRBD1 identical over 7 bases. With V trimmed by 7 bases and J by 5 bases, 8 bases remained unmatched. The CDR3 length is 14 residues. Germline V gives CDR1 MDHEN, CDR2 SYDVKM. Written as DNA, the CDR3 is TGTGCCAGCACCAGGGGGAAGGAGGATCAGCCCCAGCATTTT. Encoded protein: CASTRGKEDQPQHF.

The chain combines TRBV20-1 with TRBJ2-5; no reliable D call. The CDR3 sequence is 10 residues long. V was clipped by 4 bases and J by 5 bases, with 5 bases between them. Germline lookup yields CDR1 DFQATT and CDR2 SNEGSKA (reference sequence). The CDR3 bases are TGCAGTGCTATTTCTGAGACCCAGTACTTC. It translates to CSAISETQYF.

The table lists this clone with a count of one. The chain links TRBV5-4 to TRBJ2-1; 15 bases map to TRBD2. With V trimmed by 8 bases and J by 9 bases, 9 bases remained unmatched. Germline V CDR1 and CDR2: SGHNT, YYREEE (reference sequence). The CDR3 is 15 residues long. DNA for the CDR3: TGTGCCAGTCAACCGGGACTAGCGGGAGGACGTGAGCAGTTCTTC. Its translation: CASQPGLAGGREQFF.

This chain uses TRBV28 with TRBJ1-2; tentative D call: TRBD1 (6 bases). Germline V gives CDR1 MDHEN, CDR2 SYDVKM. The CDR3 has 16 residues. Trimming cost V 1 base and J 2 bases, with 14 bases left between them. CDR3 sequence (DNA): TGTGCCAGCAGTTTATATTACGACAGGCCCAACTATGGCTACACCTTC. Residues: CASSLYYDRPNYGYTF.

This clone appeared a single time. This chain connects TRBV28 to TRBJ1-2, with 8 nucleotides matching TRBD1. Looked up from germline, CDR1 is MDHEN and CDR2 is SYDVKM. V trimming: 3 bases; J trimming: 4 bases; junction bases outside the gene matches: 7. The CDR3 runs to 15 residues. This CDR3 is CASSLRGQGAYGYTF. The CDR3 bases are TGTGCCAGCAGTTTGCGGGGCCAGGGGGCCTATGGCTACACCTTC.

The gene calls are TRBV7-2 and TRBJ2-5; D gene ambiguous. Germline-derived CDR1 and CDR2 are SGHTA and FQGNSA. The V gene lost 6 bases and the J gene lost 1 base, with 12 bases spanning the gap. There are 14 residues in the CDR3. The CDR3 protein is CASSPGQRQETQYF. The DNA of the CDR3 is TGTGCCAGCAGTCCCGGTCAGCGCCAAGAGACCCAGTACTTC.

The chain has TRBV13 and TRBJ2-3; D possibly corresponds to TRBD2 (5 bases). The germline CDR1 and CDR2 sequences are PRHDT and FYEKMQ (reference sequence). The V gene lost 4 bases and the J gene lost 9 bases, with 17 bases spanning the gap. This CDR3 comprises 14 residues. The CDR3 DNA sequence: TGTGCCAGCAGCTCCCTACTAGGAGTCTTAACGCAGTATTTT. Residues: CASSSLLGVLTQYF.

As concerns this clone: The germline gene is not matched at one end of the junction; a read error may be the cause. The V and J genes are TRBV7-2 and TRBJ1-1; 7 bases line up with TRBD1. The CDR3 runs 12 residues. Germline-derived CDR1 and CDR2 are SGHTA and FQGNSA. CDR3 nucleotides: TGTGCCAGCAGCTCTTTCCCGGGACAGTGGAATTTT. Protein product: CASSSFPGQWNF. Together with reference TRBV7-2 and TRBJ1-1, the CDR3 gives the full variable domain: GAGVSQSPSNKVTEKGKDVELRCDPISGHTALYWYRQSLGQGLEFLIYFQGNSAPDKSGLPSDRFSAERTGGSVSTLTIQRTQQEDSAVYLCASSSFPGQWNFGQGTRLTVV.

The rearrangement uses TRBV19 and TRBJ2-1; no clear D gene. V gave up 4 bases and J gave up 3 bases, with 19 bases separating them. The CDR3 has 17 residues. Per the germline V gene, CDR1 is LNHDA and CDR2 is SQIVND (reference sequence). CDR3 region: CASSTSHLSLIYNEQFF. As DNA, the CDR3 is TGTGCCAGTAGTACATCCCACTTGTCTCTTATCTACAATGAGCAGTTCTTC.